These T cell receptor beta chains were read from a single sample in a study of beta chain features in type 1 diabetes. The assay was immunoSEQ multiplex PCR, and TCRdb's table has in-frame clones only and misses some. The profile shows roughly 120,000 clones, 40% of them singletons. Material: stem cell memory CD4+ T cells from blood. These receptors originate from a woman between 18 and 29 years old in good health. CDR3s include the opening cysteine and the closing phenylalanine or tryptophan. The D gene is left open where the match is weak. Only some rows state a clone size, as once, few, many or a class for expanded clones.

v_call: TRBV4-1
j_call: TRBJ2-7
d_call: TRBD2
clone_size: -
cdr3_aa: CASSQEVSGGFYEQYF
cdr3_nt: TGCGCCAGCAGCCAAGAGGTTAGCGGGGGATTCTACGAGCAGTACTTC

v_call: TRBV18
j_call: TRBJ1-4
d_call: -
clone_size: once
cdr3_aa: CASSPPGSTNEKLFF
cdr3_nt: TGTGCCAGCTCACCACCTGGCTCAACTAATGAAAAACTGTTTTTT

v_call: TRBV19
j_call: TRBJ2-1
d_call: TRBD2
clone_size: -
cdr3_aa: CASSGRALYNEQFF
cdr3_nt: TGTGCCAGTAGCGGGAGGGCCCTCTACAATGAGCAGTTCTTC

v_call: TRBV7-9
j_call: TRBJ1-2
d_call: -
clone_size: -
cdr3_aa: CASSQTQGDGYTF
cdr3_nt: TGTGCCAGCAGCCAAACTCAGGGCGATGGCTACACCTTC

v_call: TRBV6-6
j_call: TRBJ1-1
d_call: -
clone_size: -
cdr3_aa: CASSYSSEAFF
cdr3_nt: TGTGCCAGCAGTTACTCCTCCGAAGCTTTCTTT

v_call: TRBV28
j_call: TRBJ1-3
d_call: -
clone_size: -
cdr3_aa: CASNPGTSINTIYF
cdr3_nt: TGTGCCAGCAACCCCGGGACATCAATAAACACCATATATTTT

v_call: TRBV5-1
j_call: TRBJ2-2
d_call: TRBD1
clone_size: few
cdr3_aa: CASSWTGERSTGELFF
cdr3_nt: TGCGCCAGCAGCTGGACAGGGGAAAGAAGCACCGGGGAGCTGTTTTTT

v_call: TRBV30
j_call: TRBJ2-7
d_call: -
clone_size: -
cdr3_aa: CAWSVQGSSYEQYF
cdr3_nt: TGTGCCTGGAGTGTACAGGGCAGCTCCTACGAGCAGTACTTC

v_call: TRBV6-1
j_call: TRBJ2-3
d_call: TRBD2
clone_size: -
cdr3_aa: CASSAWTSRNTDTQYF
cdr3_nt: TGTGCCAGCAGTGCATGGACTAGCCGAAACACAGATACGCAGTATTTT

v_call: TRBV5-4
j_call: TRBJ2-1
d_call: -
clone_size: -
cdr3_aa: CASSLGGGGPRNEQFF
cdr3_nt: TGTGCCAGCAGCTTAGGAGGGGGGGGTCCTCGGAATGAGCAGTTCTTC

v_call: TRBV30
j_call: TRBJ1-6
d_call: TRBD1
clone_size: -
cdr3_aa: CAWSYAGTANSPLHF
cdr3_nt: TGTGCCTGGAGTTACGCCGGGACAGCTAATTCACCCCTCCACTTT

v_call: TRBV27
j_call: TRBJ2-3
d_call: TRBD1
clone_size: few
cdr3_aa: CASSYNRGRDTQYF
cdr3_nt: TGTGCCAGCAGTTATAACAGGGGGCGAGATACGCAGTATTTT

v_call: TRBV7-9
j_call: TRBJ2-3
d_call: TRBD2
clone_size: -
cdr3_aa: CASSLALSASGTDTQYF
cdr3_nt: TGTGCCAGCAGCTTAGCGTTGTCGGCTAGCGGAACAGATACGCAGTATTTT

v_call: TRBV6-6
j_call: TRBJ2-3
d_call: -
clone_size: -
cdr3_aa: CASSYSGQTQYF
cdr3_nt: TGTGCCAGCAGCTACTCAGGACAGACGCAGTATTTT

v_call: TRBV19
j_call: TRBJ2-7
d_call: -
clone_size: -
cdr3_aa: CASRGGGRLPYEQYF
cdr3_nt: TGTGCCAGCCGGGGAGGGGGACGACTGCCCTACGAGCAGTACTTC

v_call: TRBV9
j_call: TRBJ2-5
d_call: -
clone_size: -
cdr3_aa: CASSARVGAGQETQYF
cdr3_nt: TGTGCCAGCAGCGCCCGGGTGGGGGCTGGCCAAGAGACCCAGTACTTC

v_call: TRBV4-1
j_call: TRBJ1-2
d_call: TRBD1
clone_size: -
cdr3_aa: CASSPDRGLFGYTF
cdr3_nt: TGCGCCAGCAGCCCCGACAGGGGATTGTTCGGCTACACCTTC